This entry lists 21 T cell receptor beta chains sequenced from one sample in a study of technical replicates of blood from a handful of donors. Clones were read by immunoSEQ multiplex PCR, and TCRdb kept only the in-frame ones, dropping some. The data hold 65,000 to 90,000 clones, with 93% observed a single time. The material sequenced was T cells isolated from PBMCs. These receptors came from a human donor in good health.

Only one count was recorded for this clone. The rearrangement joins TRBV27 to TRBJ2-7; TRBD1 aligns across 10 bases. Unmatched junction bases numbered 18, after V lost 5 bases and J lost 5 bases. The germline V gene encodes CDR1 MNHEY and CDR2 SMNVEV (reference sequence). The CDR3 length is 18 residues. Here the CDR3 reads CASSDTPPGQGLYNEQYF. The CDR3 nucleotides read TGTGCCAGCAGTGACACCCCTCCGGGACAGGGGTTATACAACGAGCAGTACTTC.

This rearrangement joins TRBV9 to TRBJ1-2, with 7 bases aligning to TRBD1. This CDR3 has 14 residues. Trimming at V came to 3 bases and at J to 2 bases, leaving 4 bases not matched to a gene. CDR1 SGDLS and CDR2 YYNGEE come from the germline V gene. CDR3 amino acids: CASSGSGQNYGYTF. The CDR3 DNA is TGTGCCAGCAGCGGCTCGGGACAGAACTATGGCTACACCTTC.

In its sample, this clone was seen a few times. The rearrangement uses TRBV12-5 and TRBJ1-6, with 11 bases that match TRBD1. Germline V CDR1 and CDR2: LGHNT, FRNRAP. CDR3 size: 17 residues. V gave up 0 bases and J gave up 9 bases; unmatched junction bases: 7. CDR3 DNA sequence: TGTGCTAGTGGTTTGGTAGTCGGACAGGGGGCGGTTTCACCCCTCCACTTT. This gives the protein CASGLVVGQGAVSPLHF.

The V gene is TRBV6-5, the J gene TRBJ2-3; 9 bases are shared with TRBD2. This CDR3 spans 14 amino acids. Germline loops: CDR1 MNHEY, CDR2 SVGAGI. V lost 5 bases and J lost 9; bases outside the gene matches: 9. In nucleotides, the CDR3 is TGTGCCAGCAGTCGTAGCGGGAGTACGAACACGCAGTATTTT. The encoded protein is CASSRSGSTNTQYF.

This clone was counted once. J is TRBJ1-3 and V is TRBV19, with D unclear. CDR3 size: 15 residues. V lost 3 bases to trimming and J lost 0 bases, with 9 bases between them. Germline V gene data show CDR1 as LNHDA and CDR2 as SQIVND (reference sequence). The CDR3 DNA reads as TGTGCCAGTAGTATGGGCAGGTTCTCTGGAAACACCATATATTTT. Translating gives CASSMGRFSGNTIYF.

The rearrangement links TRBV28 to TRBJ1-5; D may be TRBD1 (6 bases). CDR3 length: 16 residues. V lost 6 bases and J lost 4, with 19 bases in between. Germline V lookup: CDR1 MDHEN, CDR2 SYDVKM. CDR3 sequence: CASRPAGRTENQPQHF. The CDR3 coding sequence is TGTGCCAGCAGACCCGCGGGTAGGACAGAAAATCAGCCCCAGCATTTT.

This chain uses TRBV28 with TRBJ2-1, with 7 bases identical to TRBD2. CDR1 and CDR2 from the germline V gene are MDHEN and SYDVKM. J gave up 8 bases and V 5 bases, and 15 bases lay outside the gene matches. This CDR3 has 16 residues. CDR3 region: CASSPGGGGSFYEQFF. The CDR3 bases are TGTGCCAGCAGTCCTGGAGGTGGCGGGAGTTTCTATGAGCAGTTCTTC. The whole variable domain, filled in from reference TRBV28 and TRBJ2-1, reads DVKVTQSSRYLVKRTGEKVFLECVQDMDHENMFWYRQDPGLGLRLIYFSYDVKMKEKGDIPEGYSVSREKKERFSLILESASTNQTSMYLCASSPGGGGSFYEQFFGPGTRLTVL.

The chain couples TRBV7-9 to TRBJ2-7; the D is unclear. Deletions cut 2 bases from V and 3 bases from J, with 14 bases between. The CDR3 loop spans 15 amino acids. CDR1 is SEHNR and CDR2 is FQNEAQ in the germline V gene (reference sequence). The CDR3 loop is CASSLNWAVFYEQYF. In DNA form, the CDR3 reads TGTGCCAGCAGCTTAAATTGGGCAGTTTTCTACGAGCAGTACTTC.

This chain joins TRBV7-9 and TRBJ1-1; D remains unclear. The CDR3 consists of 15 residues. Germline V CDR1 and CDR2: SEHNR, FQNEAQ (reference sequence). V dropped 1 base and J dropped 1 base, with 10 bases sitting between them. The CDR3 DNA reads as TGTGCCAGCAGCTTAGGACGGGGTGGGAACACTGAAGCTTTCTTT. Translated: CASSLGRGGNTEAFF. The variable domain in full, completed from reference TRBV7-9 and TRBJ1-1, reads DTGVSQNPRHKITKRGQNVTFRCDPISEHNRLYWYRQTLGQGPEFLTYFQNEAQLEKSRLLSDRFSAERPKGSFSTLEIQRTEQGDSAMYLCASSLGRGGNTEAFFGQGTRLTVV.

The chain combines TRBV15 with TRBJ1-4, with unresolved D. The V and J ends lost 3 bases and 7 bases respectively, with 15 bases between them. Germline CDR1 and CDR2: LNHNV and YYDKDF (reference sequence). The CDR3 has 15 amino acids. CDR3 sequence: CATSSRSQRSEKLFF. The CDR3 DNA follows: TGTGCCACCAGCAGCCGGTCGCAGCGCAGTGAAAAACTGTTTTTT.

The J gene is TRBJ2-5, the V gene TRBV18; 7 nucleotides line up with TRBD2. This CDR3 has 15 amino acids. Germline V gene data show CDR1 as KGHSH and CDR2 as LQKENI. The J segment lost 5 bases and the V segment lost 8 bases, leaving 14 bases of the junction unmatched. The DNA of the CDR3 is TGTGCCAGCGCCCCTAGCGGATCAAAAGGGGAGACCCAGTACTTC. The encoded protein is CASAPSGSKGETQYF.

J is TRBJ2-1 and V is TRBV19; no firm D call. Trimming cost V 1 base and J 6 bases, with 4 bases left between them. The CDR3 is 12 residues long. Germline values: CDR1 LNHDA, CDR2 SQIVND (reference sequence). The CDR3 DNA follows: TGTGCCAGTAGTATAGCCGTCAATGAGCAGTTCTTC. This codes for CASSIAVNEQFF.

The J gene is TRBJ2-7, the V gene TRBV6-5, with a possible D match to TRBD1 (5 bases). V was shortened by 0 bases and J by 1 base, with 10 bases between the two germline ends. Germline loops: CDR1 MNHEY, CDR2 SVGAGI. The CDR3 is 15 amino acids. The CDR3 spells CASSYSNQGSYEQYF. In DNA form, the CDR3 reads TGTGCCAGCAGTTACTCGAATCAGGGTTCCTACGAGCAGTACTTC.

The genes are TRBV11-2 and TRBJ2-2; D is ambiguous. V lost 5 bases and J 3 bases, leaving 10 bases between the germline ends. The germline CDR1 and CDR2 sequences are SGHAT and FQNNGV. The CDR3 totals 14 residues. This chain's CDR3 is CASSRTRDTGELFF. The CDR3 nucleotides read TGTGCCAGCAGCCGCACACGGGACACCGGGGAGCTGTTTTTT.

Here the CDR3 DNA reads TGTGCCAGTAGTATAGGAAACTACCCTTGGGGGGACAGGGGCTACGAGCAGTACTTC. It specifies CASSIGNYPWGDRGYEQYF. The chain joins TRBV19 to TRBJ2-7; TRBD1 matches at 10 bases. The CDR3 is 19 amino acids. Germline V gene data show CDR1 as LNHDA and CDR2 as SQIVND (reference sequence). With V trimmed by 1 base and J by 3 bases, 15 bases remained unmatched.

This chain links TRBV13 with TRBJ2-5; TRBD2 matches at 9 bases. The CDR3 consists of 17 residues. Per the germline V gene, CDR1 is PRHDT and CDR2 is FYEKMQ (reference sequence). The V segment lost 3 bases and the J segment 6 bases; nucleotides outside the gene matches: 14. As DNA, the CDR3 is TGTGCCAGCAGCTTCCCCTACAGCGGGGGGATTAGTCAGACCCAGTACTTC. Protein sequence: CASSFPYSGGISQTQYF.

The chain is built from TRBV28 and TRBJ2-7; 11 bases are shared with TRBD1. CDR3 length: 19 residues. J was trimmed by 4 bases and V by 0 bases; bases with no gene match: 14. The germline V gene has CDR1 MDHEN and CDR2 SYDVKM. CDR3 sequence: CASSLWDRGHVSGKYEQYF. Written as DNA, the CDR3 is TGTGCCAGCAGTTTATGGGACAGGGGGCACGTTTCGGGGAAATACGAGCAGTACTTC.

CDR3 bases: TGCGCCAGCAGCCAACCAGGGGGTACCAAAAACATTCAGTACTTC. Encoded protein: CASSQPGGTKNIQYF. The J gene is TRBJ2-4, the V gene TRBV4-1; TRBD1 matches at 7 bases. The CDR3 consists of 15 residues. The germline gives CDR1 MGHRA, CDR2 YSYEKL. The junction had 3 bases not matched to a gene; V was cut back by 2 bases and J by 2 bases.

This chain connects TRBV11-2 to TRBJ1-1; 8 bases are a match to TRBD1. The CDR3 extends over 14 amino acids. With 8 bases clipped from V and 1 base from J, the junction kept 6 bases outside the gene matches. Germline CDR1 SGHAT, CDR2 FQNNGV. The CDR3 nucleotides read TGTGCCAGCGGAGAACAGGGGGGGAACACTGAAGCTTTCTTT. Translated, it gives CASGEQGGNTEAFF.

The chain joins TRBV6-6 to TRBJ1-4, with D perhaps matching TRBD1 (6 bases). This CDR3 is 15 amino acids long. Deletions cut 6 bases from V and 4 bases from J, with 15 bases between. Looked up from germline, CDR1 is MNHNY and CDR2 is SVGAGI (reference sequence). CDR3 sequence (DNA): TGTGCCAGCAGGGACTTGCAGGGGTTTAATGAAAAACTGTTTTTT. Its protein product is CASRDLQGFNEKLFF.

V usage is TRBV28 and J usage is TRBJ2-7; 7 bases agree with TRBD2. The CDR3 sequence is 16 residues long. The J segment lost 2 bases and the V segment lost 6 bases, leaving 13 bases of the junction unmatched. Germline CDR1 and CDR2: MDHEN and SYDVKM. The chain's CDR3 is CASSPLPGREAYEQYF. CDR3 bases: TGTGCCAGCAGCCCATTGCCGGGCCGGGAGGCCTACGAGCAGTACTTC.